These 25 T cell receptor beta chains originate from one sample sequenced in a study of cytomegalovirus exposure and HLA in healthy donors. The primer mix had 60 Vbeta and 13 Jbeta primers. Sequenced by immunoSEQ multiplex PCR; TCRdb stores in-frame clones only, minus some. The top ten clones hold approximately 4% of a sample with fewer than 100,000 clones, approximately 81% of them seen once. The sequenced sample consisted of PBMCs. All receptors come from a woman in her forties in good health and CMV-seropositive.

In nucleotides, the CDR3 is TGTGCCAGCAGACCTCCGGGACTAGCGGGTGGAGAGACCCAGTACTTC. It translates to CASRPPGLAGGETQYF. This chain connects TRBV2 to TRBJ2-5, with 12 nucleotides matching TRBD2. The CDR3 covers 16 residues. Per the germline V gene, CDR1 is SNHLY and CDR2 is FYNNEI. V was clipped by 6 bases and J by 4 bases; unmatched bases: 9.

The rearrangement joins TRBV6-1 to TRBJ2-7; unclear D gene. Trimming cost V 3 bases and J 0 bases, with 6 bases left between them. This CDR3 has 13 amino acids. Germline loops: CDR1 MNHNS, CDR2 SASEGT. Here the CDR3 DNA reads TGTGCCAGCAGTGAGGGCGTCTCCTACGAGCAGTACTTC. This encodes CASSEGVSYEQYF.

This chain connects TRBV30 to TRBJ1-2; 12 positions match TRBD1. This CDR3 contains 17 residues. Germline trimming cut 4 bases from V and 4 bases from J; bases unmatched to any gene: 13. Germline V CDR1 and CDR2: GTSNPN, SVGIG (reference sequence). The CDR3 spells CAWIPLNPGQGAYGYTF. CDR3 DNA sequence: TGTGCCTGGATCCCTCTGAATCCGGGACAGGGGGCCTATGGCTACACCTTC.

This clone was seen a single time. The chain is built from TRBV14 and TRBJ2-1; tentatively, D is TRBD1 (6 bases). Germline values: CDR1 SGHDN, CDR2 FVKESK. The V gene lost 3 bases and the J gene lost 2 bases, with 14 bases spanning the gap. The CDR3 totals 16 residues. CDR3 residues: CASSHYGTLAYNEQFF. CDR3 DNA: TGTGCCAGCAGCCATTACGGGACACTCGCCTACAATGAGCAGTTCTTC.

This chain connects TRBV19 to TRBJ2-6; TRBD1 matches at 7 bases. Germline assignment: CDR1 LNHDA and CDR2 SQIVND (reference sequence). The CDR3 is made up of 14 amino acids. V was clipped by 7 bases and J by 2 bases; unmatched bases: 2. The CDR3 region is CASTTGAGANVLTF. Written as DNA, the CDR3 is TGTGCCAGTACTACAGGGGCTGGGGCCAACGTCCTGACTTTC.

The rearrangement uses TRBV11-3 and TRBJ2-1, with D perhaps TRBD2 (5 bases). Germline assignment: CDR1 SGHNT and CDR2 YENEEA. V was shortened by 5 bases and J by 4 bases, with 12 bases between the two germline ends. CDR3 length: 14 residues. The CDR3 spells CASSRGLTYNEQFF. CDR3 nucleotide sequence: TGTGCCAGCAGCCGCGGACTTACTTACAATGAGCAGTTCTTC.

The genes are TRBV9 and TRBJ2-1, with D possibly matching TRBD2 (6 bases). The germline gives CDR1 SGDLS, CDR2 YYNGEE. This CDR3 comprises 13 residues. The V end lost 1 base, the J end lost 9 bases, and 11 bases lay between the germline ends. The CDR3 DNA follows: TGTGCCAGCAGCGTATCGGTGGGGGGTGAGCAGTTCTTC. Protein sequence: CASSVSVGGEQFF.

The genes are TRBV15 and TRBJ2-7; 10 bases map to TRBD1. The CDR3 has 14 residues. Germline V gives CDR1 LNHNV, CDR2 YYDKDF (reference sequence). V dropped 4 bases and J dropped 3; count of bases not matched to a gene: 3. Written as DNA, the CDR3 is TGTGCCACCAGCATAGACAGGGGGCACTACGAGCAGTACTTC. Translation: CATSIDRGHYEQYF.

The chain has TRBV27 and TRBJ2-4; maybe TRBD1 (6 bases). The CDR3 runs to 14 residues. Germline CDR1 MNHEY, CDR2 SMNVEV (reference sequence). Trimming cost V 5 bases and J 3 bases, with 11 bases left between them. This CDR3 reads CASSVTDSKNIQYF. The DNA of the CDR3 is TGTGCCAGCAGTGTAACGGACAGCAAAAACATTCAGTACTTC.

The chain links TRBV6-4 to TRBJ1-5; D gene uncertain. Trimming shortened V by 2 bases and J by 1 base, and 9 bases separated the two germline ends. The germline CDR1 and CDR2 sequences are MRHNA and SNTAGT. This CDR3 spans 15 amino acids. Here the CDR3 reads CASSDALRSNQPQHF. CDR3 nucleotide sequence: TGTGCCAGCAGTGACGCTCTCAGAAGCAATCAGCCCCAGCATTTT.

The chain employs TRBV7-2 and TRBJ1-2; perhaps TRBD1 as D (6 bases). The germline V gene has CDR1 SGHTA and CDR2 FQGNSA. The CDR3 is made up of 15 amino acids. Trimming removed 5 bases from V and 5 bases from J, with 18 bases in between. CDR3 amino acids: CASSPRTVGDYGYTF. In DNA, the CDR3 is TGTGCCAGCAGCCCGAGGACAGTTGGGGATTATGGCTACACCTTC.

This clone was observed a handful of times. The V call is TRBV5-6, the J call TRBJ2-7; perhaps TRBD1 as D (6 bases). The V end lost 6 bases, the J end lost 2 bases, and 12 bases lay between the germline ends. CDR1 and CDR2 from the germline V gene are SGHDT and YYEEEE. The CDR3 spans 13 residues. CDR3 region: CASTGAGAYEQYF. The CDR3 DNA follows: TGTGCCAGCACCGGGGCAGGGGCCTACGAGCAGTACTTC.

V is TRBV29-1 and J is TRBJ2-7; D gene ambiguous. Per germline, CDR1 SQVTM and CDR2 ANQGSEA. V dropped 6 bases and J dropped 5 bases, with 14 bases sitting between them. The CDR3 extends over 12 amino acids. As DNA, the CDR3 is TGCAGCGTCCGCCTCCTAAGTGACGAGCAGTACTTC. It is translated as CSVRLLSDEQYF.

As DNA, the CDR3 is TGTGCCATCAGTGAACAGGTGGGCTACGAGCAGTACTTC. As protein: CAISEQVGYEQYF. The chain carries TRBV10-3 and TRBJ2-7, with D perhaps matching TRBD1 (5 bases). The CDR3 loop spans 13 amino acids. The germline gives CDR1 ENHRY, CDR2 SYGVKD. Trimming took off 3 bases at V and 3 bases at J, with 9 bases between the two ends.

V usage is TRBV28 and J usage is TRBJ2-7, with 9 bases matching TRBD1. Germline V gene data show CDR1 as MDHEN and CDR2 as SYDVKM. The CDR3 is made up of 12 amino acids. V lost 6 bases, J lost 5 bases, and 2 bases stayed unmatched. In DNA form, the CDR3 reads TGTGCCAGCAGGGGGACAGGGAACGAGCAGTACTTC. Translating gives CASRGTGNEQYF.

This clone came up a few times. V is TRBV10-3 and J is TRBJ2-1; 11 bases map to TRBD2. Germline CDR1 ENHRY, CDR2 SYGVKD. With 10 bases clipped from V and 7 bases from J, the junction kept 9 bases outside the gene matches. This CDR3 is built from 14 residues. In DNA, the CDR3 is TGTGCCACGTTACCGGGACTAGCGGTAAATGAGCAGTTCTTC. Translated, it gives CATLPGLAVNEQFF.

This sequence joins TRBV7-6 and TRBJ1-2, with 8 nucleotides matching TRBD1. CDR1 SGHVS and CDR2 FNYEAQ come from the germline V gene. This CDR3 has 11 amino acids. The CDR3 bases are TGTGCTCTCAGGGGGCGAGGTGGCTACACCTTC. This codes for CALRGRGGYTF.

This clone was detected a few times. V and J are TRBV7-9 and TRBJ1-1; 10 nucleotides match TRBD1. The CDR3 covers 15 residues. The germline gives CDR1 SEHNR, CDR2 FQNEAQ (reference sequence). After removal of 5 bases from V and 2 bases from J, the junction contained 5 bases not matched to a gene. The DNA for the CDR3 is TGTGCCAGCAGCCCGAGGACAGGGGGAAACACTGAAGCTTTCTTT. Translated: CASSPRTGGNTEAFF. The full variable domain, rest sourced from reference TRBV7-9 and TRBJ1-1, is DTGVSQNPRHKITKRGQNVTFRCDPISEHNRLYWYRQTLGQGPEFLTYFQNEAQLEKSRLLSDRFSAERPKGSFSTLEIQRTEQGDSAMYLCASSPRTGGNTEAFFGQGTRLTVV.

The V call is TRBV6-6, the J call TRBJ2-1; 10 bases match TRBD2. The germline V gene has CDR1 MNHNY and CDR2 SVGAGI (reference sequence). The CDR3 runs to 14 residues. J was trimmed by 7 bases and V by 6 bases; bases with no gene match: 6. CDR3 DNA sequence: TGTGCCAGCAGCTCTAGCGGGAGCCGAAATGAGCAGTTCTTC. This codes for CASSSSGSRNEQFF.

This clone appeared once. V is TRBV7-3 and J is TRBJ2-2, with 9 bases that match TRBD1. Per germline, CDR1 SGHTA and CDR2 FQGTGA. This CDR3 region has 14 residues. J lost 4 bases, V lost 8 bases, and 5 bases had no gene match. The CDR3 protein is CASAIQGATGELFF. CDR3 coding DNA: TGTGCCAGCGCCATACAGGGGGCCACCGGGGAGCTGTTTTTT.

The table lists this clone with a few counts. The chain carries TRBV29-1 and TRBJ2-7, with D tentatively TRBD2 (6 bases). Between the trimmed V and J ends, which lost 4 bases and 7 bases, there was a span of 17 bases. This CDR3 contains 13 residues. Germline CDR1 is SQVTM and CDR2 is ANQGSEA. The CDR3 bases are TGCAGCGTTGCGGGAATCGGGGCGGGGGAGCAGTACTTC. Its translation is CSVAGIGAGEQYF.

In DNA form, the CDR3 reads TGTGCCAGCAGCTTAGGCGCGGGGGTTGGGGAAAAACTGTTTTTT. Its protein is CASSLGAGVGEKLFF. The chain couples TRBV11-2 to TRBJ1-4; a weak D match, TRBD1 (5 bases). The CDR3 contains 15 residues. The V and J ends lost 1 base and 8 bases respectively, with 14 bases between them. CDR1 SGHAT and CDR2 FQNNGV come from the germline V gene.

The chain joins TRBV7-8 to TRBJ2-3; TRBD2 agrees at 10 bases. The CDR3 length is 17 residues. With V trimmed by 5 bases and J by 2 bases, 10 bases remained unmatched. In germline, CDR1 is SGHVS, CDR2 FQNEAQ. CDR3 in amino acids: CASSPGLADTNTDTQYF. CDR3 DNA: TGTGCCAGCAGCCCAGGACTAGCGGATACAAACACAGATACGCAGTATTTT.

This clone was seen just once. This chain connects TRBV6-1 to TRBJ2-1; D is perhaps TRBD1 (6 bases). This CDR3 has 18 residues. V dropped 0 bases and J dropped 0 bases, with 15 bases sitting between them. Germline CDR1 MNHNS, CDR2 SASEGT. The CDR3 sequence is CASSEAVGTSSSYNEQFF. The DNA for the CDR3 is TGTGCCAGCAGTGAAGCGGTGGGGACATCGAGCTCCTACAATGAGCAGTTCTTC.

The chain recombines TRBV6-5 with TRBJ2-5; D might be TRBD2 (6 bases). V lost 2 bases and J 6 bases, leaving 10 bases between the germline ends. Germline lookup yields CDR1 MNHEY and CDR2 SVGAGI. The CDR3 totals 13 residues. The CDR3 DNA reads TGTGCCAGCAGTTACGGGGGGATGAAGACCCAGTACTTC. Amino acids: CASSYGGMKTQYF.